This T cell receptor (beta chain) appears in the sequencing data of a study of cytomegalovirus exposure and HLA in healthy donors. CDR3 length equals 15 residues. Trimming removed 4 bases from V and 0 bases from J, with 13 bases in between. The germline CDR1 and CDR2 sequences are SGHRS and YFSETQ. Vbeta (60) and Jbeta (13) primers were used in the PCR. TCRdb's copy holds only in-frame clones and misses some; the assay was immunoSEQ multiplex PCR. The sample lists approximately 110,000 clones, over 60% occurring once. The donors (healthy individuals) were bone marrow donors. The chain links TRBV5-1 to TRBJ1-1, with D possibly matching TRBD1 (6 bases). This clonotype was obtained from a woman aged 25 to 39 in good health and CMV-seronegative. Material for sequencing was PBMCs. CDR3 residues: CASSLMDSMNTEAFF. CDR3 DNA sequence: TGCGCCAGCAGCCTGATGGACAGTATGAACACTGAAGCTTTCTTT. Filled out from reference TRBV5-1 and TRBJ1-1, the complete variable domain reads KAGVTQTPRYLIKTRGQQVTLSCSPISGHRSVSWYQQTPGQGLQFLFEYFSETQRNKGNFPGRFSGRQFSNSRSEMNVSTLELGDSALYLCASSLMDSMNTEAFFGQGTRLTVV.